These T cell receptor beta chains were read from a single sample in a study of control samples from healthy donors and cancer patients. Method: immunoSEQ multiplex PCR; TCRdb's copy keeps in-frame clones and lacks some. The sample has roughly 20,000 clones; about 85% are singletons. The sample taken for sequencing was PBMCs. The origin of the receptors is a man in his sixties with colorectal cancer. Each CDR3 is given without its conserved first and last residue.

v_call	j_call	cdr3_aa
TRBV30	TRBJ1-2	AWSFRDRDYGYT
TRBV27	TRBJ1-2	ASSPGTGWPDGYT
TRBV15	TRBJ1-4	ATSRVQRGNEKLF
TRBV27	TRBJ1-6	ASSPITINSPLH
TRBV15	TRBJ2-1	ATIEGGPRNEQF
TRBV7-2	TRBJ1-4	ASSLAGGASEKLF
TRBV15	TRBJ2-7	ATSRTGAYEQY
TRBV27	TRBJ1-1	ASKEDRPNTEAF
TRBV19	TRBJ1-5	ASSMSLNQPQH
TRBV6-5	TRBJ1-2	ASSLDSYGYT
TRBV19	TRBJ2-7	ASRETGASYEQY
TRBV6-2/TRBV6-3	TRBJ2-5	ASSPLGLAAFQETQY
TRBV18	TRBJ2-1	ASSQGTGPYNEQF
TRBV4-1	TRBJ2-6	ASSLSEGTGANVLT
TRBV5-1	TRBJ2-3	ASSLWGADTQY
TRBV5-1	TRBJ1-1	ASSLEQAFIMNTEAF
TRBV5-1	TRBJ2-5	ASSSQETQY
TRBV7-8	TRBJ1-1	ASSASGSMNTEAF
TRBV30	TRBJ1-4	AGRDSANEKLF
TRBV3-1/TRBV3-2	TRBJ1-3	ASSQGSIGSSGNTIY
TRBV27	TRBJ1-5	ASSLRGNQPQH
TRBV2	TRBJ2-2	ASIHRGNGELF
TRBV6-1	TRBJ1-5	ASSERRDINQPQH
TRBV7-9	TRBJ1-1	ASSPLVKGVTEAF
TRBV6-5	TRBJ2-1	ASRWDRGGEQF
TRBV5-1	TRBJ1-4	ASSLQGESEKLF
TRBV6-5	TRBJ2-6	ASSSPTSGANVLT
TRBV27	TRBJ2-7	ASRDTYYEQY
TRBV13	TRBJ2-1	ASSFRRLDRLYNEQF
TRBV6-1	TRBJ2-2	ASSERGVTGELF
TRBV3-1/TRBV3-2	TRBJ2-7	ASQDRGGYEQY
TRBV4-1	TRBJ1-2	ASSQGKDESGPLYYGYT
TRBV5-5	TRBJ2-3	ASSWDTEGTDTQY
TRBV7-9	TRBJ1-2	ASSPSGAGTGMKGYT
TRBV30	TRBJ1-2	AWTPGGRNYGYT
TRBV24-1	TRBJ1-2	ATSDFSLNYGYT
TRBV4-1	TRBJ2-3	ASSQDRMGQGGTDTQY
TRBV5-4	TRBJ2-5	ASSLGGRLETQY
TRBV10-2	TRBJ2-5	ASSLSKETQY
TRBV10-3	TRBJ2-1	AISDLGLAEQF
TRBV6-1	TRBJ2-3	ASSEQRGRTDTQY
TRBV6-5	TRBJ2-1	ASSYSLGLADEQF
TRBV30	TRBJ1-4	AGSGTENEKLF
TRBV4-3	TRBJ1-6	ASSQGASRSDNSPLH
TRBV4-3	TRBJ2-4	ASSQDPGLAGGNIQY
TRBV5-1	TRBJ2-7	ASSLGGPSYEQY